The sequence of this T cell receptor beta chain was determined in a study of cytomegalovirus exposure and HLA in healthy donors. About this clone itself: Its antigen is not identified.

13 Jbeta primers and 60 Vbeta primers were used for the PCR. The protocol was immunoSEQ multiplex PCR, while the TCRdb copy is restricted to in-frame clones and leaves out a portion. The sample has about 130,000 clones; 80% are singletons. The trim removed 0 bases at V and 2 bases at J, leaving 13 bases unmatched. CDR1 is SGHVS and CDR2 is FNYEAQ in the germline V gene. The length of the CDR3 is 21 residues. Study-level points and caveats: The study designated 150 or so TCR beta chains cytomegalovirus-associated.

The TCR sequence derives from a male donor in good health and CMV-seronegative. The V gene is TRBV7-6, the J gene TRBJ2-3, with 14 bases matching TRBD2. The sequenced material came from PBMCs. CDR3 residues: CASSLAGTSGSMGDYTDTQYF. In DNA, the CDR3 is TGTGCCAGCAGCTTAGCCGGGACTAGCGGGAGTATGGGGGACTACACAGATACGCAGTATTTT. The entire variable domain, with the rest obtained from reference TRBV7-6 and TRBJ2-3, is as follows: GAGVSQSPRYKVTKRGQDVALRCDPISGHVSLYWYRQALGQGPEFLTYFNYEAQQDKSGLPNDRFSAERPEGSISTLTIQRTEQRDSAMYRCASSLAGTSGSMGDYTDTQYFGPGTRLTVL.